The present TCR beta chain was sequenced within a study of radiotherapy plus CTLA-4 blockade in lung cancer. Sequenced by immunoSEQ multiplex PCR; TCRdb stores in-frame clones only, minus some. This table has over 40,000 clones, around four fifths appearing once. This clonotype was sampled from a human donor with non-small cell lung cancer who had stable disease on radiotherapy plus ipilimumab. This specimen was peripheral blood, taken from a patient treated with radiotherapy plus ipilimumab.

The CDR3: CASSATGYGTDTQYF. For the CDR3, the DNA is TGTGCCAGCAGCGCGACAGGGTATGGCACAGATACGCAGTATTTT. This sequence joins TRBV7-9 and TRBJ2-3; TRBD1 matches 7 bases. The CDR3 spans 15 residues. Germline V lookup: CDR1 SEHNR, CDR2 FQNEAQ (reference sequence). V lost 5 bases to trimming and J lost 1 base; unmatched junction nucleotides: 6.